The next 15 T cell receptor beta chains were all read from a single sample in a study of T cell responses to AZD1222 COVID-19 vaccine. The table came from immunoSEQ multiplex PCR; TCRdb's copy has only in-frame clones and leaves some out. This table holds roughly 160,000 clones, 90% to 95% found once. The sample in question was peripheral blood, obtained on day 0 of AZD1222 vaccination. The receptors were gathered from an adult in good health.

The CDR3 sequence: CASSEKWWQSNYGYTF. The CDR3 coding sequence is TGTGCCAGCAGTGAAAAGTGGTGGCAGTCCAACTATGGCTACACCTTC. This chain connects TRBV2 to TRBJ1-2; no reliable D call. The CDR3 length is 16 residues. Germline-derived CDR1 and CDR2 are SNHLY and FYNNEI. With 2 bases removed from V and 2 bases from J, the gap between germline ends came to 15 bases.

The genes are TRBV28 and TRBJ1-2; weak D call: TRBD1 (6 bases). The ends were cut back, 6 bases at V and 3 bases at J, with 11 bases in the middle. From germline, CDR1 is MDHEN and CDR2 SYDVKM. The CDR3 spans 13 residues. CDR3 coding DNA: TGTGCCAGCAGCGGAGGACAGTACTATGGCTACACCTTC. Translated, it gives CASSGGQYYGYTF.

This clone occurred once. The V gene is TRBV7-6, the J gene TRBJ2-1, with TRBD2 matching over 10 bases. V was pared by 0 bases and J by 8 bases, with 10 bases of the junction left unmatched. The CDR3 has 17 amino acids. Germline assignment: CDR1 SGHVS and CDR2 FNYEAQ. CDR3 sequence: CASSLAQSSGGADEQFF. CDR3 coding DNA: TGTGCCAGCAGCTTAGCGCAAAGCAGCGGGGGGGCGGATGAGCAGTTCTTC.

The V gene is TRBV10-2, the J gene TRBJ1-3; D remains ambiguous. Deletions cut 2 bases from V and 0 bases from J, with 8 bases between. The CDR3 covers 15 residues. Germline CDR1 is WSHSY and CDR2 is SAAADI. CDR3 sequence: CASSETGSSGNTIYF. CDR3 bases: TGCGCCAGCAGTGAGACCGGAAGCTCTGGAAACACCATATATTTT.

This clone was observed a single time. The V call is TRBV5-1, the J call TRBJ1-5; no definite D call. Germline V gene lookup returns CDR1 SGHRS and CDR2 YFSETQ. This CDR3 comprises 13 residues. The ends were cut back, 0 bases at V and 7 bases at J, with 8 bases in the middle. The CDR3, as DNA: TGCGCCAGCAGCTTGGCCGGTGAGCAGCCCCAGCATTTT. It specifies CASSLAGEQPQHF. Using reference TRBV5-1 and TRBJ1-5 for the parts outside the CDR3, the full variable domain is KAGVTQTPRYLIKTRGQQVTLSCSPISGHRSVSWYQQTPGQGLQFLFEYFSETQRNKGNFPGRFSGRQFSNSRSEMNVSTLELGDSALYLCASSLAGEQPQHFGDGTRLSIL.

The chain carries TRBV2 and TRBJ2-7; 9 bases agree with TRBD2. Germline V lookup: CDR1 SNHLY, CDR2 FYNNEI. The J segment lost 6 bases and the V segment lost 6 bases, leaving 3 bases of the junction unmatched. This CDR3 comprises 12 residues. This chain's CDR3 is CASRGTSLEQYF. The CDR3 bases are TGTGCCAGCAGAGGGACTAGCCTCGAGCAGTACTTC.

The chain uses TRBV6-4 and TRBJ2-3; 9 bases agree with TRBD2. The CDR3 has 15 residues. Germline V gene sequence: CDR1 MRHNA, CDR2 SNTAGT. With V trimmed by 7 bases and J by 0 bases, 5 bases remained unmatched. The CDR3 loop is CASTTAGGSTDTQYF. DNA for the CDR3: TGTGCCAGCACCACAGCGGGGGGTAGCACAGATACGCAGTATTTT.

The chain links TRBV9 to TRBJ2-3; TRBD2 matches at 9 bases. The CDR3 contains 15 residues. Unmatched junction bases numbered 4, after V lost 0 bases and J lost 5 bases. From germline, CDR1 is SGDLS and CDR2 YYNGEE. The CDR3 sequence: CASSVEAGGGDTQYF. CDR3 DNA: TGTGCCAGCAGCGTAGAAGCGGGGGGCGGAGATACGCAGTATTTT.

V and J are TRBV11-2 and TRBJ2-7; D is unclear. The germline V and J ends were trimmed by 6 bases and 7 bases, with 16 bases remaining between them. The germline V gene has CDR1 SGHAT and CDR2 FQNNGV. The CDR3 is made up of 13 amino acids. Here the CDR3 reads CASSLGWRQEQYF. The CDR3 DNA reads as TGTGCCAGCAGTCTAGGATGGCGTCAAGAGCAGTACTTC.

In DNA form, the CDR3 reads TGTGCCAGCAGTTCACTAATTACAGGGGGCAATCAGCCCCAGCATTTT. Translated: CASSSLITGGNQPQHF. V gene TRBV28 combines with J gene TRBJ1-5, with 7 nucleotides matching TRBD1. With V trimmed by 4 bases and J by 2 bases, 8 bases remained unmatched. Germline assignment: CDR1 MDHEN and CDR2 SYDVKM. The CDR3 spans 16 residues.

The CDR3: CASSPGGMNTEAFF. As DNA, the CDR3 is TGCGCCAGCAGTCCGGGAGGCATGAACACTGAAGCTTTCTTT. The rearrangement uses TRBV5-1 and TRBJ1-1; D is unclear. CDR1 is SGHRS and CDR2 is YFSETQ in the germline V gene. The CDR3 consists of 14 residues. The V end was cut by 5 bases, the J end by 0 bases, with 11 bases between.

The V call is TRBV3-1 (or the pseudogene TRBV3-2), the J call TRBJ1-5; TRBD1 matches at 7 bases. The J segment lost 0 bases and the V segment lost 3 bases, leaving 5 bases of the junction unmatched. The CDR3 length is 16 residues. CDR1 and CDR2 (germline): LGHDT, YNNKEL (reference sequence). The CDR3 region has the DNA TGTGCCAGCAGCCATCCCAGACAGGGTAGCAATCAGCCCCAGCATTTT. It specifies CASSHPRQGSNQPQHF.

The chain recombines TRBV12-3 or TRBV12-4 with TRBJ2-1; D tentatively reads TRBD1 or TRBD2 (5 bases each). The CDR3 loop spans 11 amino acids. The germline V and J ends were trimmed by 6 bases and 16 bases, with 16 bases remaining between them. CDR3 loop: CASSLGPKGFF. CDR3 in DNA: TGTGCCAGCAGCCTGGGACCAAAGGGATTCTTC.

The chain recombines TRBV28 with TRBJ2-7, with 11 bases lining up with TRBD2. V trimming: 0 bases; J trimming: 1 base; junction bases outside the gene matches: 11. Germline lookup yields CDR1 MDHEN and CDR2 SYDVKM. The CDR3 runs 19 residues. CDR3 in amino acids: CASSLCSLAGGRGSYEQYF. The CDR3 DNA follows: TGTGCCAGCAGTTTATGTAGCCTAGCGGGGGGTCGGGGGTCCTACGAGCAGTACTTC.

J is TRBJ1-1 and V is TRBV18, with D perhaps matching TRBD1 (5 bases). Per the germline V gene, CDR1 is KGHSH and CDR2 is LQKENI. The V end lost 1 base, the J end lost 5 bases, and 17 bases lay between the germline ends. CDR3 size: 16 residues. The CDR3 DNA reads as TGTGCCAGCTCACCACTGTCGGGACCCTTGGGTACTGAAGCTTTCTTT. It encodes CASSPLSGPLGTEAFF.